The text below deals with one T cell receptor (beta chain). This CDR3 is 12 amino acids long. Trimming pared 4 bases from V and 9 bases from J, leaving 9 bases between. Germline V gene data show CDR1 as SGHVS and CDR2 as FNYEAQ. This specimen belongs to a study of cytomegalovirus exposure and HLA in healthy donors. For the study at large: A subsequent analysis stated that the roughly 130 validation repertoires were run on the same platform as the 650 to 850 first-cohort repertoires.

Sequencing was performed with immunoSEQ multiplex PCR; in TCRdb, only in-frame clones are kept and a portion is missing. The sample carries some 100,000 clones, around 88% recorded once. This TCR came from a man younger than 30 in good health and CMV-seronegative. Sequencing used PBMCs. The chain employs TRBV7-6 and TRBJ2-2; D is possibly TRBD1 (6 bases). The CDR3 DNA sequence: TGTGCCAGCAGCTACAGGGTCCGGGAGCTGTTTTTT. Translation gives CASSYRVRELFF.